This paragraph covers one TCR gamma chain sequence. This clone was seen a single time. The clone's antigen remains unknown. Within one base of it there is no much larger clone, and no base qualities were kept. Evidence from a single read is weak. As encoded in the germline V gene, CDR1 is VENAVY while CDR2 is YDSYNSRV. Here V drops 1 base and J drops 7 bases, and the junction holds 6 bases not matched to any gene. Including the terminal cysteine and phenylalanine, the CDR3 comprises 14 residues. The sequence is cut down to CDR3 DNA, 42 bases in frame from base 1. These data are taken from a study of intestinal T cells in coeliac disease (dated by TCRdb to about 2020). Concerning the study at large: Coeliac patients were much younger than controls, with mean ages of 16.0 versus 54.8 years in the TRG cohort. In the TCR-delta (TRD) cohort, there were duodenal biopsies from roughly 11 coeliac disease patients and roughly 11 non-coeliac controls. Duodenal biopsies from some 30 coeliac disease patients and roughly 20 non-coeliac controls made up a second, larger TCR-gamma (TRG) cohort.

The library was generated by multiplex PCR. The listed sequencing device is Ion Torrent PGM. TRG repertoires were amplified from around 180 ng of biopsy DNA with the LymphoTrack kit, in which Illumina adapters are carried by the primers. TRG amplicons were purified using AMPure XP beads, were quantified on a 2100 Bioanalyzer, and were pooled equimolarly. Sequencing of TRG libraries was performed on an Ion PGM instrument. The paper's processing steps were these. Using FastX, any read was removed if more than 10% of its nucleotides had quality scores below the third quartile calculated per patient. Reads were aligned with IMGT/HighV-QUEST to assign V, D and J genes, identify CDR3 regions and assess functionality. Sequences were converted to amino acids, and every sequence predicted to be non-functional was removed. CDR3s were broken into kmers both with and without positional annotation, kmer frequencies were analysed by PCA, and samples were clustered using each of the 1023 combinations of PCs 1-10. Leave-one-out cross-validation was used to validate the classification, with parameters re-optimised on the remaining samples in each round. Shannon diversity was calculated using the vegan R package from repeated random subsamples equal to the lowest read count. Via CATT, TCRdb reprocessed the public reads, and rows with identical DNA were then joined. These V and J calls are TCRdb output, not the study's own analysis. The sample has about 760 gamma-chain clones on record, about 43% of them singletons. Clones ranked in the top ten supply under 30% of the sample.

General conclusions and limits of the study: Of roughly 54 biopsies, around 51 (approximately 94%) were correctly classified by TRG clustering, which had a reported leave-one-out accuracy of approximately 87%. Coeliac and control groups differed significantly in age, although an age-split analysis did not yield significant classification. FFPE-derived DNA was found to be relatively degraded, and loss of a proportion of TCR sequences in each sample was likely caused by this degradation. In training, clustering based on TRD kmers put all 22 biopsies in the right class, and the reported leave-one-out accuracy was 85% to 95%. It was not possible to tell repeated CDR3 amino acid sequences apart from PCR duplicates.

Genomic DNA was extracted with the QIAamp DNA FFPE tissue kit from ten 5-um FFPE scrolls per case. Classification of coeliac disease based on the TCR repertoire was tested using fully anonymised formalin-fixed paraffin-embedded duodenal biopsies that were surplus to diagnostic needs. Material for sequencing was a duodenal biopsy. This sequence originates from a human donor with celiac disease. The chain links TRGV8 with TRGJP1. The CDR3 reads CATWDRTLGWFKIF. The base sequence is TGTGCCACCTGGGATAGAACACTTGGTTGGTTCAAGATATTT.